This entry is about one T cell receptor (beta chain). The data derive from a study of cytomegalovirus exposure and HLA in healthy donors. PCR amplification relied on 60 Vbeta primers (plus 13 Jbeta primers). Only in-frame clones appear in the TCRdb table, and some are missing; sequencing was by immunoSEQ multiplex PCR. The repertoire consists of 150,000 to 200,000 clones, with 75% occurring once and the leading ten covering around 7.7%. CDR1 and CDR2 from the germline V gene are SGHRS and YFSETQ. Trimming took 2 bases from V and 3 from J, leaving 14 bases between them. The length of the CDR3 is 15 residues.

The sequence derives from a woman aged 40 to 50 in good health and CMV-seropositive. V is TRBV5-1 and J is TRBJ1-2; the D gene is possibly TRBD1 (5 bases). The sequenced sample consisted of PBMCs. The CDR3 reads CASSFSMGRDYGYTF. CDR3 nucleotide sequence: TGCGCCAGCAGCTTCTCGATGGGGCGCGACTATGGCTACACCTTC. Complete variable domain (other parts from reference TRBV5-1 and TRBJ1-2): KAGVTQTPRYLIKTRGQQVTLSCSPISGHRSVSWYQQTPGQGLQFLFEYFSETQRNKGNFPGRFSGRQFSNSRSEMNVSTLELGDSALYLCASSFSMGRDYGYTFGSGTRLTVV.